This T cell receptor beta chain came from a study of shared clonotypes between healthy human individuals (dated by TCRdb to about 2020). As for the study more broadly: The cohort included three men and a couple of women between 18 and 49 years of age. The study deeply sequenced blood TCR repertoires of five healthy adults to estimate repertoire size and the extent of clonotype sharing between individuals. Each donor's leukapheresis produced roughly between roughly 0.94 and 9.5 billion PBMCs. Different laboratories and diverse techniques were used to prepare libraries and sequence TCR repertoires, to increase sequencing depth and limit assay-specific biases. For each donor, CD4 naive and CD4 memory were each given three plates, CD8 naive was given two plates, and CD8 memory was given one plate.

Findings and caveats that apply to the study as a whole: Even with the large sequencing depth, rarefaction of the sorted-subset datasets indicated that sequencing was incomplete. Sharing across a few donors was observed for approximately 5% of naive CD4, over 3% of naive CD8, around 2.5% of memory CD4, and roughly 0.4% of memory CD8 clonotypes. Compared with non-shared clonotypes, the clonotypes found in all four sorted-subset donors had higher generation probabilities. Pairwise subsampling led to the expectation that sequencing depth would affect the degree of clonotype sharing among donors. Because the study included only a small number of donors, the genetic and exposure-history diversity represented was limited. Only blood was sampled, and tissue TCR repertoires likely differ from those in blood. Estimated clonotype richness was generally larger for naive than for memory subsets.

CDR1 is given as MDHEN and CDR2 as SYDVKM, both from the germline V gene. From its cysteine to its phenylalanine, the CDR3 spans 14 amino acids. Solely the CDR3 DNA is kept, with 42 bases framed from the first base. Trimming at the junction amounts to 11 bases on V and 1 base on J, and the germline ends lie 14 bases apart. This clone was seen a single time. What antigen it recognizes has not been identified. Per-nucleotide qualities are absent, and no much larger clonotype sits a single base away. The donors were healthy, HIV-negative adults with no recently reported acute infections or vaccinations. All donors were Caucasian adults living in Nashville, Tennessee, USA. Magnetic negative selection was used to enrich CD4+ T cells, after which naive cells were positively selected on CD45RA and the negative fraction became the memory subset. Blood was collected by leukapheresis, and PBMCs were isolated by Ficoll-Histopaque density gradient centrifugation and then cryopreserved in liquid nitrogen vapor phase. Purity and quantity of every magnetically sorted T cell population were checked by analytical flow cytometry. Each sorted fraction had its genomic DNA isolated and then quantified by UV absorbance on a Nanodrop 2000c.

TCR CDR3 regions were amplified from genomic DNA by multiplex PCR using the deep immunoSEQ assay. Genomic DNA extracted from each cell subset was distributed evenly over all wells of several immunoSEQ 96-well plates, and each plate served as one replicate. For sorted subsets, each replicate PCR was loaded with 200 to 250 ng genomic DNA, equivalent to about 30,000 T cell genomes. Purified libraries were measured with a Qubit 3.0 fluorometer, size-checked on a Bioanalyzer 2100, and measured again with the KAPA Library Quantification kit. Every immunoSEQ 96-well plate was sequenced on a separate single-read 150-cycle Illumina NextSeq 550 flow cell. The source study handled its data this way. The immunoSEQ output contained only junctional sequences without quality scores, so filtering could not match that applied to full-length reads. Sequences were annotated with PyIR, a Python wrapper for IgBLAST v1.9, and V/J genes and CDR3 were assigned using IMGT germline references. Reads were removed for weak V/J assignments (E-value above 1e-6), missing CDR3, stop codons, out-of-frame junctions, or ambiguous translated residues. A V3J clonotype was defined by an identical inferred V gene, J gene, and CDR3 amino acid sequence. To compute the percentage overlap between repertoires, the number of shared unique clonotypes was divided by the size of the smaller repertoire. Richness of each repertoire was evaluated using RTK rarefaction, the Chao1 estimator, and Recon v2.1 estimates of unobserved clonotypes. For all TCRbeta clonotypes obtained by the gDNA method from several donors, generation probabilities were computed with OLGA. What TCRdb holds here is the immuneACCESS table cut down to in-frame rearrangements. Part of the clones is not present; checked against another copy, under half of the missing clones reflect an unresolved V gene, and the others are unexplained. For V, J and clone size, that table is used; D and trimming come from the DNA. The sample table shows some 1 million clones, and under 80% are seen once. Clones ranked in the top ten supply around 1.4% of the sample.

Sequenced: memory CD4+ T cells sorted from blood. The cell subset or site label corresponds to: CD45RA-negative fraction. This sequence originates from a man aged 18 to 30 in good health. The sequence joins TRBV28 to TRBJ2-2; TRBD2 is perhaps the D gene, given 5 matching bases. In nucleotide form, the sequence is TGTGCCGTCTTTGGGGAGTTGAACACCGGGGAGCTGTTTTTT. Protein translation: CAVFGELNTGELFF.